Here is one TCR beta chain with its context. The antigen remains undetermined. The entry originates in a study of cytomegalovirus exposure and HLA in healthy donors. The PCR made use of 60 Vbeta and 13 Jbeta primers. The assay was immunoSEQ multiplex PCR, and TCRdb's table has in-frame clones only and misses some. Of about 64,000 clones detected, roughly 80% appear once; the ten largest clones hold roughly 5%. V was clipped by 11 bases and J by 5 bases, with 19 bases between them. The CDR3 extends over 13 amino acids. Looked up from germline, CDR1 is SEHNR and CDR2 is FQNEAQ (reference sequence). Study-wide points: Roughly uniform depth of sequencing across donors was assumed in presence/absence analyses.

The chain has TRBV7-9 and TRBJ2-7, with D perhaps matching TRBD2 (6 bases). The TCR was taken from a male donor in good health and CMV-seropositive. Sample: PBMCs. This chain's CDR3 is CALSGSSRHEQYF. CDR3 bases: TGTGCCCTTAGCGGCAGTTCAAGGCACGAGCAGTACTTC.